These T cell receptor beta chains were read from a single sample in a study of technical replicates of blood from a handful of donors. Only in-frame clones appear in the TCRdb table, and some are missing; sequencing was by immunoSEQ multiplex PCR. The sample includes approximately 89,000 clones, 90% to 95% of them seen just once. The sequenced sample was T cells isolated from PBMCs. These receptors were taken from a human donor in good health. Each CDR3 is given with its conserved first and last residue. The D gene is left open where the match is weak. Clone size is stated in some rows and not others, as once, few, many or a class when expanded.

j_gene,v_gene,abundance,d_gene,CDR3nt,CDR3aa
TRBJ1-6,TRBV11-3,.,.,TGTGCCAGTTCCCAGGGTGCTCATTCACCCCTCCACTTT,CASSQGAHSPLHF
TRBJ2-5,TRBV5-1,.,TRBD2,TGCGCCAGCAGCTTGGCTAGGACTAGCGGGGAGGAGACCCAGTACTTC,CASSLARTSGEETQYF
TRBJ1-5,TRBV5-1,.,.,TGCGCCAGCAGCTTGGACAGGGAAAATCAGCCCCAGCATTTT,CASSLDRENQPQHF
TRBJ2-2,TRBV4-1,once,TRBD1,TGCGCCAGCAGCCAGAGCCCTAAGGGGGCGGTTTCCGGGGAGCTGTTTTTT,CASSQSPKGAVSGELFF
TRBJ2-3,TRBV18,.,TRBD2,TGTGCCAGCTCACCAGGGACTAGCGGGAGCACAGATACGCAGTATTTT,CASSPGTSGSTDTQYF
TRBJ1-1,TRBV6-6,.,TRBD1,TGTGCCAGCAGGGGACAGGGGGACACTGAAGCTTTCTTT,CASRGQGDTEAFF
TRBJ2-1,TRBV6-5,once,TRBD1,TGTGCCAGCAGTTACAGGTCGGGACAGGGTATTGAGCAGTTCTTC,CASSYRSGQGIEQFF
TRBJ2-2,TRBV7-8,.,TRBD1,TGTGCCAGCAGCTTATTATCCGGGACAGAGGCCGGGGAGCTGTTTTTT,CASSLLSGTEAGELFF
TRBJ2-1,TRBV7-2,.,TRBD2,TGTGCCAGCACGGCGAGCGGGGGGGCATTGAATGAGCAGTTCTTC,CASTASGGALNEQFF
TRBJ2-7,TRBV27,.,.,TGTGCCAGCAGTTTCTTTCGGCAGGGGACGAGTGAGCAGTACTTC,CASSFFRQGTSEQYF